A selection of T cell receptor beta chains follows, all from one sample in a study of T cell changes during pregnancy in multiple sclerosis. Repertoires were generated with immunoSEQ multiplex PCR, while TCRdb's copy carries only in-frame clones and drops some. Among 65,000 to 85,000 clones listed, about nine tenths were seen once. The source was CD4+ T cells from peripheral blood mononuclear cells, collected after pregnancy. The receptors shown here come from a female donor with multiple sclerosis, enrolled in a pregnancy study. The CDR3 runs from the conserved cysteine through the conserved F or W. A D gene is named only where the DNA matches it firmly.

J gene | V gene | D gene | CDR3 protein
TRBJ1-1 | TRBV7-6 | - | CASSSADEAFF
TRBJ2-3 | TRBV5-5 | - | CASSFNGEYF
TRBJ1-6 | TRBV5-5 | - | CASSLGTANSPLHF
TRBJ2-7 | TRBV5-4 | - | CASSLGGVSSYEQYF
TRBJ2-5 | TRBV7-7 | TRBD1 | CASSETTGIQETQYF
TRBJ2-1 | TRBV2 | TRBD1 | CASTIPGQGLNEQFF
TRBJ2-1 | TRBV7-6 | TRBD2 | CASSPTSGNYNEQFF
TRBJ2-1 | TRBV5-4 | TRBD2 | CASSSGGYNEQFF
TRBJ1-1 | TRBV19 | TRBD1 | CASSIGTEDTEAFF
TRBJ1-4 | TRBV4-2 | - | CASSQDPRSSTNEKLFF
TRBJ2-2 | TRBV6-6 | - | CASRTDRANTGELFF
TRBJ2-5 | TRBV28 | - | CASSRVGETQYF
TRBJ1-3 | TRBV19 | - | CASSMTTGGSGNTIYF
TRBJ1-2 | TRBV2 | TRBD1 | CASSPGQGGYGYTF
TRBJ2-1 | TRBV4-1 | - | CASSQDIEGGLRNEQFF
TRBJ1-3 | TRBV9 | - | CASSADSSGNTIYF
TRBJ2-5 | TRBV19 | TRBD1 | CASSIGTGGGQTQYF
TRBJ1-5 | TRBV19 | - | CASSIAENQPQHF
TRBJ1-1 | TRBV5-1 | TRBD1 | CASSPDRDRAVTFF
TRBJ1-6 | TRBV5-6 | TRBD1 | CASSSRWPGTGANSPLHF
TRBJ2-1 | TRBV29-1 | TRBD1 | CSVAYLDRGNNEQFF
TRBJ2-3 | TRBV5-1 | TRBD2 | CASSLVLAGTDTQYF
TRBJ2-3 | TRBV5-6 | TRBD1 | CASSATGGADTQYF
TRBJ2-4 | TRBV29-1 | - | CSVEETNKNIQYF
TRBJ2-7 | TRBV10-3 | TRBD2 | CAISEPSGANEQYF
TRBJ1-2 | TRBV18 | TRBD1 | CASSPTIGTGFGYTF
TRBJ1-5 | TRBV30 | TRBD1 | CAWSLGQGGQPQHF
TRBJ1-5 | TRBV18 | - | CASSLGGDPNQPQHF
TRBJ2-1 | TRBV7-3 | TRBD2 | CASSSKTKGAGFANEQFF
TRBJ1-1 | TRBV5-6 | - | CASSFFADTEAFF
TRBJ1-2 | TRBV7-2 | TRBD1 | CASSERQGLYGYTF
TRBJ2-5 | TRBV5-1 | - | CASSFSAARETQYF
TRBJ2-7 | TRBV5-1 | - | CASSLQGTYEQYF
TRBJ1-1 | TRBV4-1 | TRBD1 | CASSSRTGGASEAFF
TRBJ2-2 | TRBV28 | - | CASSLRPNGAGELFF
TRBJ2-7 | TRBV9 | TRBD2 | CASSVRSGNYEQYF
TRBJ2-7 | TRBV28 | - | CASSRTPAYEQYF
TRBJ2-5 | TRBV30 | TRBD2 | CAWRVGGRGETQYF
TRBJ1-3 | TRBV28 | - | CASSSSQVDGNTIYF
TRBJ2-2 | TRBV2 | TRBD1 | CASSSQGYTGELFF
TRBJ2-2 | TRBV19 | TRBD2 | CATRIAGVTGELFF
TRBJ2-7 | TRBV5-1 | - | CASSILDRTYEQYF
TRBJ2-2 | TRBV25-1 | TRBD2 | CASSAGTSGLWTGELFF
TRBJ1-6 | TRBV5-6 | - | CASSLNWYSPLHF
TRBJ2-5 | TRBV6-1 | - | CASRPPLEETQYF
TRBJ1-4 | TRBV27 | - | CASSLSSGSTVWGEKLFF
TRBJ1-5 | TRBV12-5 | - | CASAQGDNQPQHF
TRBJ2-7 | TRBV19 | - | CASSIAGRSSYEQYF
TRBJ2-7 | TRBV6-6 | - | CASSPSREPSYEQYF
TRBJ2-7 | TRBV19 | TRBD2 | CASSPTSGKGEQYF
TRBJ2-6 | TRBV6-5 | - | CASSFSSGANVLTF
TRBJ2-1 | TRBV28 | TRBD2 | CASSRTSGRSKFF
TRBJ1-2 | TRBV7-8 | - | CASSLLSTGRGGYTF
TRBJ1-2 | TRBV19 | - | CASTGIDSPNGYTF
TRBJ1-2 | TRBV10-3 | TRBD1 | CAISPGGSIGYGYTF
TRBJ1-1 | TRBV23-1 | - | CASSQWGERIPTMVTEAFF
TRBJ1-3 | TRBV2 | TRBD1 | CASSVTRGGNTIYF
TRBJ2-5 | TRBV19 | - | CASSIGMGRQAVETQYF
TRBJ2-3 | TRBV11-2 | TRBD2 | CATKLAGGTDTQYF
TRBJ1-1 | TRBV18 | TRBD1 | CASSPQVVRTGDTEAFF